A single sample is the source of the 5 T cell receptor beta chains below, sequenced in a study of blood T cells in healthy people across ages. PCR was performed a second time for about 7 to 12 cycles using a sample-barcoded 5' primer and a J-beta primer mix. Via MiXCR, TCRdb re-called the 5' RACE reads, giving one row per CDR3 protein. This sample has about 970,000 distinct CDR3 sequences; about 53% occur once, and the top ten carry 20% to 25%. Sequenced input: blood. The source is a woman aged 55 to 70 in good health.

The rearrangement links TRBV5-8 to TRBJ1-1; D perhaps matches TRBD1 (5 bases). CDR1 is SGHTS, CDR2 YDEGEE, per germline. V lost 3 bases, J lost 1 base, and 10 bases lay in between. This CDR3 is built from 14 residues. The CDR3 DNA follows: TGTGCCAGCAGCTGGGGGTGGGGGAACACTGAAGCTTTCTTT. It translates to CASSWGWGNTEAFF.

The V call is TRBV20-1, the J call TRBJ2-5, with TRBD1 matching 7 bases. The J call is doubtful: the DNA matches TRBJ2-7 better. This CDR3 has 13 amino acids. Germline V gives CDR1 DFQATT, CDR2 SNEGSKA (reference sequence). The CDR3 region is CSALRGQWDEQYF. The CDR3 DNA reads TGCAGTGCTTTACGGGGACAGTGGGACGAGCAGTACTTC.

The genes are TRBV7-2 and TRBJ2-5, with D tentatively TRBD2 (5 bases). This CDR3 spans 15 amino acids. V was trimmed by 0 bases and J by 5 bases, leaving 13 bases between them. CDR1 SGHTA and CDR2 FQGNSA come from the germline V gene. Written as DNA, the CDR3 is TGTGCCAGCAGCTTAGCGCACGGGATTGGTGAGACCCAGTACTTC. It specifies CASSLAHGIGETQYF. The full variable domain, completed using reference TRBV7-2 and TRBJ2-5, is GAGVSQSPSNKVTEKGKDVELRCDPISGHTALYWYRQSLGQGLEFLIYFQGNSAPDKSGLPSDRFSAERTGGSVSTLTIQRTQQEDSAVYLCASSLAHGIGETQYFGPGTRLLVL.

This chain uses TRBV7-2 with TRBJ2-1; TRBD2 matches 7 bases. Germline trimming cut 5 bases from V and 7 bases from J; bases unmatched to any gene: 14. CDR1 is SGHTA, CDR2 FQGNSA, per germline. CDR3 length: 16 amino acids. The CDR3 region has the DNA TGTGCCAGCAGCCCCCACCGCGCGGGAGTCCGAAATGAGCAGTTCTTC. This sequence encodes CASSPHRAGVRNEQFF.

The rearrangement joins TRBV6-6 to TRBJ2-7; possibly TRBD2 for D (6 bases). V lost 5 bases and J 9 bases, leaving 17 bases between the germline ends. Germline V lookup: CDR1 MNHNY, CDR2 SVGAGI (reference sequence). The CDR3 has 13 amino acids. The CDR3 DNA reads as TGTGCCAGCAGTGAGGGACTTGGGTCTTTGCAGTACTTC. This encodes CASSEGLGSLQYF.